These T cell receptor beta chains were read from a single sample in a study of response to subunit inactivated influenza vaccine. TCRdb redid the calling of the RT-PCR reads with MiXCR, one entry per CDR3 protein. The sample has fewer than 750,000 distinct CDR3 sequences, 13% to 15% seen once. The specimen comprised PBMCs from blood, sampled approximately 13 days after vaccination. Receptor source: a man aged 45-65 years who received an inactivated influenza vaccine. The CDR3 runs from the conserved cysteine through the conserved F or W. The D gene is left open where the match is weak. Clone size is not always given. Where it is, it says once, few, many or a class for expanded clones.

>TRBV5-1|.|.|TRBJ2-2
CASSLQPRENTGELFF
TGCGCCAGCAGCTTGCAGCCGCGGGAGAACACCGGGGAGCTGTTTTTT
>TRBV5-6|.|.|TRBJ2-3
CASSLVLVNTDTQYF
TGTGCCAGCAGCTTGGTATTAGTAAACACAGATACGCAGTATTTT
>TRBV28|.|.|TRBJ2-5
CASRTAGRLETQYF
TGTGCCAGCAGAACCGCGGGTCGCCTGGAGACCCAGTACTTC
>TRBV29-1|.|few|TRBJ1-5
CSVAGHSNQPQHF
TGCAGCGTTGCAGGGCATAGCAATCAGCCCCAGCATTTT
>TRBV11-3|.|few|TRBJ2-2
CASSLDPTASGELFF
TGTGCCAGCAGCTTAGATCCCACAGCGAGTGGGGAGCTGTTTTTT
>TRBV12-3/TRBV12-4|TRBD1|many|TRBJ2-5
CASSLGTGGGLETQYF
TGTGCCAGCAGCCTGGGGACAGGGGGCGGTTTAGAGACCCAGTACTTC
>TRBV4-1|TRBD1|.|TRBJ2-5
CASSQEPGRGMETQYF
TGCGCCAGCAGCCAAGAGCCCGGCAGGGGGATGGAGACCCAGTACTTC
>TRBV29-1|.|.|TRBJ2-5
CSVTGFLETQYF
TGCAGCGTTACCGGGTTCCTCGAGACCCAGTACTTC
>TRBV20-1|.|few|TRBJ2-3
CSARNVADTQYF
TGCAGTGCTAGAAATGTCGCCGATACGCAGTATTTT
>TRBV6-1|TRBD1|.|TRBJ2-7
CASSRTGIGEQYF
TGTGCCAGCAGTAGGACAGGGATAGGCGAGCAGTACTTC
>TRBV6-5|TRBD2|.|TRBJ2-3
CASSYSTSGSTDTQYF
TGTGCCAGCAGTTACTCTACTAGCGGGAGCACAGATACGCAGTATTTT
>TRBV11-2|TRBD2|few|TRBJ2-3
CASSISLASGGTDTQYF
TGTGCCAGCAGCATAAGCTTGGCTAGCGGGGGTACAGATACGCAGTATTTT
>TRBV7-9|TRBD2|few|TRBJ2-1
CASSQGAGPFF
TGTGCCAGCAGCCAAGGAGCGGGGCCGTTCTTC
>TRBV28|TRBD1|.|TRBJ2-7
CASGRQGSVLGLVLEQYF
TGTGCCAGCGGTAGACAGGGATCCGTGTTGGGTTTAGTCCTCGAGCAGTACTTC
>TRBV28|TRBD1|many|TRBJ1-4
CASATGVIGEKLFF
TGTGCCAGCGCAACAGGGGTTATAGGTGAAAAACTGTTTTTT
>TRBV4-3|.|few|TRBJ2-2
CASSVAMTHGGELFF
TGCGCCAGCAGCGTTGCGATGACTCACGGCGGGGAGCTGTTTTTT
>TRBV18|TRBD2|.|TRBJ2-3
CASSPLALAPIDTDTQYF
TGTGCCAGCTCACCACTTGCACTAGCGCCTATCGACACAGATACGCAGTATTTT
>TRBV20-1|.|few|TRBJ2-4
CSASHQWGLAKNIQYF
TGCAGTGCTAGCCACCAGTGGGGATTAGCCAAAAACATTCAGTACTTC
>TRBV24-1|.|many|TRBJ1-2
CATSDLRGGGYTF
TGTGCCACCAGTGATTTGAGGGGAGGAGGCTACACCTTC
>TRBV6-2/TRBV6-3|.|.|TRBJ1-6
CASRITTGDSPLHF
TGTGCCAGCAGGATTACCACAGGTGATTCACCCCTCCACTTT
>TRBV3-1|.|few|TRBJ2-5
CASGGEETQYF
TGTGCCAGCGGAGGGGAAGAGACCCAGTACTTC
>TRBV4-1|.|few|TRBJ2-3
CASRRQGTDTQYF
TGCGCCAGCAGGCGACAGGGCACAGATACGCAGTATTTT
>TRBV12-3/TRBV12-4|.|.|TRBJ2-3
CASSPVAGADTQYF
TGTGCCAGCAGTCCGGTGGCAGGAGCCGATACGCAGTATTTT
>TRBV29-1|TRBD1|.|TRBJ1-3
CSVLDRGTTAGNTIYF
TGCAGCGTCCTGGACAGGGGGACGACGGCTGGAAACACCATATATTTT
>TRBV20-1|.|.|TRBJ1-2
CSARFLTKGYTF
TGCAGTGCTAGATTCTTGACAAAGGGCTACACCTTC
>TRBV7-2|TRBD1|many|TRBJ2-7
CASSQRGQSYEQYF
TGTGCCAGCAGCCAACGGGGACAGTCCTACGAGCAGTACTTC
>TRBV11-2|.|few|TRBJ1-4
CASSLKGTWGEKLFF
TGTGCCAGCAGCTTAAAGGGGACCTGGGGTGAAAAACTGTTTTTT
>TRBV4-2|.|.|TRBJ2-7
CASSQVSTGTATYEQYF
TGTGCCAGCAGCCAAGTCTCAACTGGGACGGCAACCTACGAGCAGTACTTC
>TRBV20-1|.|.|TRBJ2-4
CSAGAGYKNIQYF
TGCAGTGCAGGGGCGGGCTACAAAAACATTCAGTACTTC
>TRBV20-1|TRBD1|.|TRBJ2-5
CSAFDTGTGPSQTQYF
TGCAGTGCTTTTGATACCGGGACAGGGCCCTCTCAGACCCAGTACTTC
>TRBV5-1|TRBD2|many|TRBJ2-5
CASSFSGGARETQYF
TGTGCCAGCAGTTTCTCCGGGGGGGCCAGAGAGACCCAGTACTTC
>TRBV12-3/TRBV12-4|TRBD1|many|TRBJ2-3
CASRKTGGAFDTQYF
TGTGCCAGCAGGAAAACAGGGGGCGCTTTCGATACGCAGTATTTT
>TRBV7-9|.|.|TRBJ2-6
CASRSRVSGANVLTF
TGTGCCAGCAGGTCACGGGTGTCTGGGGCCAACGTCCTGACTTTC
>TRBV4-2|TRBD2|few|TRBJ2-1
CASSPYILAGDSYNEQFF
TGTGCCAGCAGCCCCTACATACTAGCGGGAGACTCCTACAATGAGCAGTTCTTC
>TRBV11-2|.|few|TRBJ1-1
CASSLGGVLMNTEAFF
TGTGCCAGCAGCTTAGGGGGGGTGCTCATGAACACTGAAGCTTTCTTT
>TRBV6-2/TRBV6-3|TRBD2|.|TRBJ2-7
CASSEKREAWYEQYF
TGTGCCAGCAGTGAGAAGCGGGAGGCCTGGTACGAGCAGTACTTC
>TRBV9|TRBD1|few|TRBJ1-1
CASSARGQGGTEAFF
TGTGCCAGCAGCGCGAGGGGACAGGGGGGCACTGAAGCTTTCTTT
>TRBV27|.|.|TRBJ1-6
CASSLTGVSPLHF
TGTGCCAGCAGTTTAACCGGGGTATCACCCCTCCACTTT
>TRBV18|.|.|TRBJ2-5
CASSGAVGQTQYF
TGTGCCAGCTCAGGGGCAGTCGGACAGACCCAGTACTTC